This TCR beta chain was sequenced for a study of blood T cell repertoires in COVID-19. Germline lookup yields CDR1 SNHLY and CDR2 FYNNEI. Deletions cut 5 bases from V and 3 bases from J, with 17 bases between. The CDR3 length is 16 residues. Generated by immunoSEQ multiplex PCR, the TCRdb table keeps only in-frame clones and is missing some. The table includes hundreds of thousands of clones, 70% to 90% detected once. The TCR comes from a woman in her forties or fifties with active or convalescent COVID-19. The genes are TRBV2 and TRBJ1-5; perhaps TRBD1 as D (5 bases). Sequencing was carried out using peripheral blood. CDR3 DNA sequence: TGTGCCAGCAGTTCCCCCCGGGGGGGGAACAATCAGCCCCAGCATTTT. Encoded protein: CASSSPRGGNNQPQHF.